The clone carrying this T cell receptor (beta chain) was seen a few times. Antigen specificity is unknown. The entry originates in a study of naive and memory T cell subsets. Whole-study findings and limits: Naive repertoires, especially CD8, held a few larger clonotypes, possibly memory cells re-expressing CD45RA.

Separate alpha and beta amplification began at the second PCR step. Four subsets defined by CD45RA and CD27 were sorted after CD3, CD4, CD8 and live/dead staining. Both TRBC1 and TRBC2 were covered by a beta constant-region primer of two equimolar oligonucleotides. The ligated cDNA underwent four PCR rounds using SP2 and nested alpha and beta constant-region primers. MiXCR, run by TCRdb on the UMI-ligation and nested PCR reads, gives a single entry per CDR3 protein. The profile shows more than 95,000 distinct CDR3 sequences, about 14% of them singletons. Sequencing was carried out using naive CD8+ T cells from blood. The clonotype originates from a human donor in good health.

This chain's CDR3 is CASSRQWSKETQYF. The CDR3 DNA sequence: TGTGCCAGCAGTCGACAGTGGTCTAAAGAGACCCAGTACTTC. This rearrangement joins TRBV28 to TRBJ2-5; TRBD1 is a possible D gene (5 bases). The ends were cut back, 5 bases at V and 3 bases at J, with 13 bases in the middle. This CDR3 is 14 amino acids long. CDR1 is MDHEN and CDR2 is SYDVKM in the germline V gene. Variable domain in full (rest from reference TRBV28 and TRBJ2-5): DVKVTQSSRYLVKRTGEKVFLECVQDMDHENMFWYRQDPGLGLRLIYFSYDVKMKEKGDIPEGYSVSREKKERFSLILESASTNQTSMYLCASSRQWSKETQYFGPGTRLLVL.